Each of the 3 T cell receptor beta chains below was sequenced from the same sample in a study of Graves' ophthalmopathy and Graves' hyperthyroidism. CDR3 regions of TCR beta were amplified from RNA transcripts. HTBI-primed RT-PCR formed the first round, and a multiplex PCR formed the second. TCRdb independently ran MiXCR on the multiplex PCR reads; one entry per CDR3 protein. The sample includes over a million distinct CDR3 sequences, about 35% seen only once; the top ten take 11%. The sequenced material came from peripheral blood or thyroid tissue (not recorded which). The receptor source for this set is an adult man with Graves' hyperthyroidism.

This chain joins TRBV29-1 and TRBJ2-6; the D call may be TRBD1 or TRBD2 (6 bases each). Germline lookup yields CDR1 SQVTM and CDR2 ANQGSEA. CDR3 length: 14 amino acids. V shed 6 bases and J shed 0 bases, with 9 bases lying between them. The chain's CDR3 is CSVGGNSGANVLTF. The CDR3 nucleotides are TGCAGCGTGGGGGGCAACTCTGGGGCCAACGTCCTGACTTTC.

In its sample, this clonotype was seen many times. V and J are TRBV20-1 and TRBJ1-3; 7 nucleotides line up with TRBD1. J lost 9 bases, V lost 6 bases, and 14 bases had no gene match. Germline loops: CDR1 DFQATT, CDR2 SNEGSKA (reference sequence). CDR3 length equals 14 residues. The CDR3 DNA follows: TGCAGTGCCCTTCCGACAGGGTCTAGGGGCACCATATATTTT. As protein: CSALPTGSRGTIYF.

This chain connects TRBV19 to TRBJ1-5; tentatively, D is TRBD1 (5 bases). Trimming stripped 3 bases from V and 2 bases from J, with 11 bases between. In germline, CDR1 is LNHDA, CDR2 SQIVND (reference sequence). This CDR3 spans 15 amino acids. The CDR3 bases are TGTGCCAGTAGTATGTGGTGGGACGGCAATCAGCCCCAGCATTTT. Protein: CASSMWWDGNQPQHF.